This TCR beta chain was captured by sequencing in a study of preoperative IRX-2 immunotherapy in early breast cancer. Assay used: immunoSEQ multiplex PCR; TCRdb lists only in-frame clones, some missing. Counted here are approximately 27,000 clones, over 75% occurring once; the ten biggest clones make up less than 1.5%. Germline values: CDR1 MNHGY, CDR2 SAAAGT. Trimming stripped 5 bases from V and 7 bases from J, with 24 bases between. The CDR3 is 18 amino acids. Described treatment: preoperative locoregional IRX-2 cytokine immunotherapy. This phase Ib study tested locoregional IRX-2 cytokine immunotherapy given before surgery.

V and J are TRBV6-8 and TRBJ1-6; tentative D call: TRBD1 (5 bases). This TCR was sampled from a human donor with breast cancer. The input for sequencing was lymph node tissue, taken after IRX-2 immunotherapy. The CDR3 sequence is CASSGKGLGGGTNSPLHF. The CDR3 DNA reads TGTGCCAGCAGTGGCAAAGGTTTGGGGGGGGGAACGAATTCACCCCTCCACTTT.